This TCR beta chain was obtained from a study of cytomegalovirus exposure and HLA in healthy donors. Study observations and caveats: Most CMV-associated TCR beta chains were later found to appear HLA-restricted. Immune exposure was documented only through CMV serostatus.

Of note for this clone: The antigen remains unidentified.

The PCR made use of 60 Vbeta and 13 Jbeta primers. How the authors handled the data: The count from a later analysis was 65 million to 90 million unique TCR beta chains, around 11 million of them shared. TCRdb keeps only in-frame clones here, not all; method: immunoSEQ multiplex PCR. That table is the source of V, J and clone size, and D and trimming were worked out from the DNA. Of around 150,000 clones detected, almost 80% appear once; the ten largest clones hold approximately 0.89%. V shed 5 bases and J 0 bases; nucleotides not matched to a gene: 3. The germline V gene has CDR1 MNHEY and CDR2 SVGAGI. This CDR3 spans 15 amino acids.

This clonotype was sampled from a woman between 45 and 60 years old in good health and CMV-seropositive. The chain joins TRBV6-5 to TRBJ2-2; 7 bases fit TRBD1. Source material: PBMCs. The CDR3 sequence is CASSRGQTNTGELFF. Written as DNA, the CDR3 is TGTGCCAGCAGTAGGGGACAGACGAACACCGGGGAGCTGTTTTTT.